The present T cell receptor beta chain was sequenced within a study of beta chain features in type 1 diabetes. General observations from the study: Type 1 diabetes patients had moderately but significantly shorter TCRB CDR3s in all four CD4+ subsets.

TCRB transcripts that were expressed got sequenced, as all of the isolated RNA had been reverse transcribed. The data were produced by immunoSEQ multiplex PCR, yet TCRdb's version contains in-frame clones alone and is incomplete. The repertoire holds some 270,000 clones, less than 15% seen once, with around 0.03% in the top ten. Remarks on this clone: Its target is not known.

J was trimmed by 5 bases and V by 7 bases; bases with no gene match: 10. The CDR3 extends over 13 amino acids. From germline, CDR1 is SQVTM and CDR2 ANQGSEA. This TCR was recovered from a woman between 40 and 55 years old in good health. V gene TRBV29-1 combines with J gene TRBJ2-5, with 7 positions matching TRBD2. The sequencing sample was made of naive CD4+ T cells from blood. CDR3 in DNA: TGCAGCGGAGGGAGGGAGGTCGGTGAGACCCAGTACTTC. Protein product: CSGGREVGETQYF.